Listed below are T cell receptor beta chains from one sample, sequenced in a study of Graves' ophthalmopathy and Graves' hyperthyroidism. Each CDR3 protein gets one entry after TCRdb re-called the multiplex PCR reads with MiXCR. The sample consists of some 200,000 distinct CDR3 sequences, over 25% of them appearing once. What was sequenced was peripheral blood. The receptors were gathered from a man between 50 and 59 years old with Graves' ophthalmopathy. CDR3s include the opening cysteine and the closing phenylalanine or tryptophan. Each record gives: V gene, J gene, CDR3 protein.

TRBV7-2	TRBJ1-2	CASSYLLTGSNYGHTF
TRBV10-3	TRBJ1-1	CASTPLTEAFF
TRBV5-6	TRBJ1-6	CASRARASNSPLHF
TRBV29-1	TRBJ1-1	CSAANTEAFF
TRBV7-8	TRBJ2-6	CASSFRGSDSGANVLTF
TRBV20-1	TRBJ2-7	CSAPRAGGDEQYF
TRBV12-3/TRBV12-4	TRBJ1-5	CASSSDTSNQPQHF
TRBV15	TRBJ2-7	CATSREGDEQYF
TRBV19	TRBJ2-1	CASSKLFNNEQFF
TRBV6-5	TRBJ2-7	CASRQTGSQAYEQYF
TRBV29-1	TRBJ2-7	CSVEDKETETYEQYF
TRBV2	TRBJ2-3	CASRGTDTQYF
TRBV2	TRBJ2-6	CASSATGTGGAGANVLTF
TRBV6-2/TRBV6-3	TRBJ2-7	CASSFGQNYEQYF
TRBV6-1	TRBJ2-3	CASSEDGSQDTQYF
TRBV7-8	TRBJ2-2	CASSYREANTGELFF
TRBV28	TRBJ2-7	CASSTGPIFYEQYF
TRBV12-3/TRBV12-4	TRBJ1-5	CASSPGQGAPNQPQHF
TRBV6-1	TRBJ1-1	CASTKGLKAFF
TRBV11-1	TRBJ2-7	CASTVGAGTSSYEQYF
TRBV6-2/TRBV6-3	TRBJ2-4	CTSSKTSGTAKNIQYF
TRBV19	TRBJ1-1	CASSTTPTGANTEAFF
TRBV6-1	TRBJ2-7	CASSVHLSGRYEQYF
TRBV10-3	TRBJ1-1	CAISESDRGGTEAFF
TRBV6-1	TRBJ2-7	CAAGRENYEQYF
TRBV29-1	TRBJ2-5	CSVETRGPGETQYF
TRBV11-1	TRBJ1-1	CASSLAGLSEAFF
TRBV6-1	TRBJ1-1	CASSEAVDSFTEAFF